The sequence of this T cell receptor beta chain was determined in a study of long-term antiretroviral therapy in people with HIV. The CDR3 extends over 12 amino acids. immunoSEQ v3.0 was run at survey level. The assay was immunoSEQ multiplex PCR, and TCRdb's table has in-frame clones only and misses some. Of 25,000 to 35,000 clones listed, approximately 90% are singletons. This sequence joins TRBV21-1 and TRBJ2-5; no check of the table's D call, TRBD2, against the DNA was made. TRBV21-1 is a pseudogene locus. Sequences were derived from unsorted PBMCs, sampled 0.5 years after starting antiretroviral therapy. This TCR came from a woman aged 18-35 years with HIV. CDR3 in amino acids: CASTGGNETQYF. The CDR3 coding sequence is TGTGCCAGCACCGGGGGGAATGAGACCCAGTACTTC.